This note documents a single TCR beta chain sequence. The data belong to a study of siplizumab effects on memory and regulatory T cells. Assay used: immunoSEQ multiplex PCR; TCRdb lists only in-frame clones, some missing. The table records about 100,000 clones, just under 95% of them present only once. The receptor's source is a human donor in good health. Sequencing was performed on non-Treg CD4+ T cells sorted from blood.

CDR3 sequence reads: CASSNTGGWTGELFF. CDR3 bases: TGTGCCAGCAGCAATACAGGGGGTTGGACCGGGGAGCTGTTTTTT. J is TRBJ2-2 and V is TRBV7-3; 8 bases are shared with TRBD1. CDR3 length: 15 residues. Germline V lookup: CDR1 SGHTA, CDR2 FQGTGA. V lost 5 bases to trimming and J lost 5 bases; unmatched junction nucleotides: 7.